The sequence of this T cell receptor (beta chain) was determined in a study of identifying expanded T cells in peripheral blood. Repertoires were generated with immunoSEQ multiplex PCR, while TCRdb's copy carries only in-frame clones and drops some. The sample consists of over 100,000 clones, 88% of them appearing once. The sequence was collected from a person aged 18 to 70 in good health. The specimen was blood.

CDR3 residues: CASSPQTALNTEAFF. CDR3 nucleotides: TGTGCCAGCTCACCACAGACAGCCTTGAACACTGAAGCTTTCTTT. The rearrangement uses TRBV18 and TRBJ1-1, with D perhaps matching TRBD1 (5 bases). The CDR3 is made up of 15 amino acids. From germline, CDR1 is KGHSH and CDR2 LQKENI. The V and J ends lost 1 base and 0 bases respectively, with 9 bases between them.